This T cell receptor (beta chain) was identified during a study of T-cell reconstitution after alpha-beta-depleted transplantation in children. TCRbeta library construction was performed incorporating unique molecular identifiers. MiXCR, applied by TCRdb to the PCR reads, yields one record per CDR3 protein. The sample shows 330,000 or so distinct CDR3 sequences, around a tenth of them seen only once. The sample holds many counts of this clonotype. Its antigen is not identified. V was clipped by 1 base and J by 4 bases; unmatched bases: 7. CDR3 length equals 14 residues. Germline values: CDR1 DFQATT, CDR2 SNEGSKA (reference sequence). Study conclusions and caveats: Two months or so post-transplant, alpha-beta T cells reportedly derived from several hundred expanded graft clones. Some patients' high day-60 TCRbeta diversity was traced to surviving recipient T cells and thymic progenitors. Newly made T cells mostly supplied T-cell counts and diversity one year after transplant.

The source was PBMCs, collected before TCRalphabeta/CD19-depleted stem cell transplant. The receptor was isolated from a boy younger than two with acute myeloid leukemia, due to receive a stem cell transplant. The chain uses TRBV20-1 and TRBJ2-7; 7 nucleotides match TRBD1. CDR3 sequence (DNA): TGCAGTGCTAGAGGTCGGCAGGGGGTTTACGAGCAGTACTTC. Its protein is CSARGRQGVYEQYF.